Described below is a single T cell receptor (beta chain) sequence and its context. The data are from a study of OX40 agonist ivuxolimab in advanced cancers. The trim removed 5 bases at V and 5 bases at J, leaving 5 bases unmatched. The CDR3 has 13 amino acids. Per germline, CDR1 SQVTM and CDR2 ANQGSEA. Repertoires were generated with immunoSEQ multiplex PCR, while TCRdb's copy carries only in-frame clones and drops some. The top ten clones hold roughly 0.67% of a sample with about 64,000 clones, about 85% of them seen once. This TCR came from an adult with an advanced solid tumor such as melanoma, head and neck, liver or kidney cancer. The sample consisted of CD4+ or CD8+ T cells sorted from blood, taken in a trial of the OX40 agonist ivuxolimab. V usage is TRBV29-1 and J usage is TRBJ1-1; 10 nucleotides align to TRBD1. CDR3 region: CSVSRTGGTEAFF. Written as DNA, the CDR3 is TGCAGCGTTAGCCGGACAGGGGGAACTGAAGCTTTCTTT.